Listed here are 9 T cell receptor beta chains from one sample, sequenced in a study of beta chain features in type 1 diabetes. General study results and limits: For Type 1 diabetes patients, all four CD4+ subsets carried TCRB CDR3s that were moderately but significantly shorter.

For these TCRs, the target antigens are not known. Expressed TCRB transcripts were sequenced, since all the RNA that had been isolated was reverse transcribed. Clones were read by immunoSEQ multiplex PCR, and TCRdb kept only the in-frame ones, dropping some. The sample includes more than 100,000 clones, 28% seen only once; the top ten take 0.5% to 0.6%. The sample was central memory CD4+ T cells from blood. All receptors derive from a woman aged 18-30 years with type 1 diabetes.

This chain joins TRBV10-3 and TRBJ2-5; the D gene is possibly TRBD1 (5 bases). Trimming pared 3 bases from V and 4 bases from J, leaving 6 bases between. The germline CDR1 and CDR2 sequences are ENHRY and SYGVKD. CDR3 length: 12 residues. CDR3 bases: TGTGCCATCAGTGACCAGGGAGAGACCCAGTACTTC. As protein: CAISDQGETQYF.

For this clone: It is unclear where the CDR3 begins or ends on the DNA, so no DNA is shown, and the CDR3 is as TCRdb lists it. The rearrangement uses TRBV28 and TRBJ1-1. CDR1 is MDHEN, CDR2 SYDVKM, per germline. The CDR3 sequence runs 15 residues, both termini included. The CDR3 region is CASSIEAKISLKLSF.

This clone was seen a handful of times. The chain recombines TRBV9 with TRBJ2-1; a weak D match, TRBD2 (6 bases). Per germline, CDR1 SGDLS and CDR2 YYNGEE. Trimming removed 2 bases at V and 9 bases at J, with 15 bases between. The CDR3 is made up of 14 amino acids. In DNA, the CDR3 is TGTGCCAGCAGCGTCGAGGGGACTCGAGGTGAGCAGTTCTTC. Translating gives CASSVEGTRGEQFF.

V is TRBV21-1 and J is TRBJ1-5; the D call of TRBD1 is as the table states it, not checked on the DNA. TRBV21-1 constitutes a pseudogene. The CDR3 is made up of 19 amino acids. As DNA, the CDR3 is TGTGCCAGCAGCAAAAAGGGTCCGGACAGACTCTTCCTAAATCAGCCCCAGCATTTT. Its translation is CASSKKGPDRLFLNQPQHF.

The CDR3 coding sequence is TGTGCCAGCAGTGATTCGGAGTTTGAAAAACTGTTTTTT. This sequence encodes CASSDSEFEKLFF. V usage is TRBV2 and J usage is TRBJ1-4, with D uncertain. CDR1 and CDR2 from the germline V gene are SNHLY and FYNNEI. The CDR3 totals 13 residues. The germline V and J ends were trimmed by 3 bases and 7 bases, with 9 bases remaining between them.

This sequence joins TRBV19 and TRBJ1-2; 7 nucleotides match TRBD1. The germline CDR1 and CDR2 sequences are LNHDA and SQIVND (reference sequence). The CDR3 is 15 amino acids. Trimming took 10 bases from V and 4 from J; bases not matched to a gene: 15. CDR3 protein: CATSPEPTGSYGYTF. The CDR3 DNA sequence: TGTGCCACCTCACCAGAGCCGACAGGGAGCTATGGCTACACCTTC.

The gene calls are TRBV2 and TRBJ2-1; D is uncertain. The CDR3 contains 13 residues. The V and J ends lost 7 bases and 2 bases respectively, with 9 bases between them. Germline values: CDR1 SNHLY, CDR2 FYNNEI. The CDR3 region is CASNVNTYNEQFF. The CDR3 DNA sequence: TGTGCCAGCAATGTAAACACCTACAATGAGCAGTTCTTC.

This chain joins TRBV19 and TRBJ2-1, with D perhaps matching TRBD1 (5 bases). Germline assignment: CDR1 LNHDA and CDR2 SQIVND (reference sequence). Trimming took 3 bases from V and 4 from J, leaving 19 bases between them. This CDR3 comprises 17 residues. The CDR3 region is CASSISGPGWDYNEQFF. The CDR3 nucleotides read TGTGCCAGTAGTATCAGTGGCCCAGGGTGGGATTACAATGAGCAGTTCTTC.

CDR3 DNA sequence: TGCGCCAGCAGTGATTATGCTAGCGGGAAATCAGATACGCAGTATTTT. Amino acid sequence: CASSDYASGKSDTQYF. The chain carries TRBV10-1 and TRBJ2-3; TRBD2 matches 9 bases. The CDR3 contains 16 residues. The germline CDR1 and CDR2 sequences are WNHNN and SYGVQD (reference sequence). The junction had 8 bases not matched to a gene; V was cut back by 3 bases and J by 4 bases.